Described below is a single TCR beta chain sequence and its context. The source of the sample is a study of shared clonotypes between healthy human individuals. For the study at large: Sampling drew on donors who were a couple of women and a few men aged 18 to 49. Per-donor plates numbered three CD4 naive, three CD4 memory, two CD8 naive and one CD8 memory.

Replicate PCRs for sorted subsets used about 200 ng DNA; this equaled about 30,000 T cell genomes. Original handling: ImmunoSEQ yielded junction-only sequences lacking quality scores, so filtering differed. Assay: immunoSEQ multiplex PCR; the TCRdb copy retains only in-frame clones and omits some. D and trimming were read from the DNA, whereas the V and J calls and clone size are those reported in that table. The sample yields 2 million to 3 million clones, around 94% seen once. V was shortened by 5 bases and J by 7 bases, with 18 bases between the two germline ends. Germline CDR1 and CDR2: MDHEN and SYDVKM. CDR3 length: 16 residues.

The chain employs TRBV28 and TRBJ1-6, with a tentative D call TRBD1 (5 bases). The sample comprised naive CD4+ T cells sorted from blood. As to subset: CD45RA+ positively selected. The TCR originated in a man aged 18 to 29 in good health. The CDR3 sequence: CASSASGTGRNSPLHF. The CDR3 coding sequence is TGTGCCAGCAGTGCCTCCGGGACGGGCAGGAATTCACCCCTCCACTTT.